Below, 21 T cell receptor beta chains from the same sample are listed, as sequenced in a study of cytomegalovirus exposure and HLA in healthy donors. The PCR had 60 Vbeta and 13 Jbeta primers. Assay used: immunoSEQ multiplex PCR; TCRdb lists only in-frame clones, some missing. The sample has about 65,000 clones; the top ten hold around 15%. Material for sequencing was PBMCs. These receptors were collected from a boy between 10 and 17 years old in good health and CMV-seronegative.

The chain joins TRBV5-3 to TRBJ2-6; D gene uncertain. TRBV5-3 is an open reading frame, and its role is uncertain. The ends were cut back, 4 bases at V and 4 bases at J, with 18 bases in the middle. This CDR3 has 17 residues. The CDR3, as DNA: TGTGCCAGAAGCCCCGCAGGTTTTAATAGGGGGGCCAACGTCCTGACTTTC. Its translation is CARSPAGFNRGANVLTF.

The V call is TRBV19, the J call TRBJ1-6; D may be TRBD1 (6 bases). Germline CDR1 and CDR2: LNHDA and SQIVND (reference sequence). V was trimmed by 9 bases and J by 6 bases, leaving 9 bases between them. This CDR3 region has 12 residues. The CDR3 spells CASRQANSPLHF. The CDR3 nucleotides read TGTGCCAGCCGACAGGCTAATTCACCCCTCCACTTT.

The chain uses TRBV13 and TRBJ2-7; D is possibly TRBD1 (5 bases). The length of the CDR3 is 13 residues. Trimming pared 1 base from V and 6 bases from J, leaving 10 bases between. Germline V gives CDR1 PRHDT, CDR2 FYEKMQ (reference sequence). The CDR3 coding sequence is TGTGCCAGCAGCTTAGTACAGGCCGGCGAGCAGTACTTC. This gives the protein CASSLVQAGEQYF.

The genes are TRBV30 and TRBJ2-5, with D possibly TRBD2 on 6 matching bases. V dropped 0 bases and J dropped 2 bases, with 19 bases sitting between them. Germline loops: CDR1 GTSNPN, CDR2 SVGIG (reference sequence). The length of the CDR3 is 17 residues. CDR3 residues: CAWSVPLGRSPQETQYF. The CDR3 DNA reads TGTGCCTGGAGTGTCCCCCTAGGGAGGTCTCCTCAAGAGACCCAGTACTTC. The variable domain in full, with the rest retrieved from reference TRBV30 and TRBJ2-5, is SQTIHQWPATLVQPVGSPLSLECTVEGTSNPNLYWYRQAAGRGLQLLFYSVGIGQISSEVPQNLSASRPQDRQFILSSKKLLLSDSGFYLCAWSVPLGRSPQETQYFGPGTRLLVL.

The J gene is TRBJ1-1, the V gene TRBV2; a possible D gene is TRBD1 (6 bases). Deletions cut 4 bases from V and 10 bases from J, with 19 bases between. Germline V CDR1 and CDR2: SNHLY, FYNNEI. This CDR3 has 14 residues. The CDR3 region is CASSVQRGEGGAFF. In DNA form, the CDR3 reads TGTGCCAGCAGTGTTCAGAGGGGGGAGGGGGGAGCTTTCTTT. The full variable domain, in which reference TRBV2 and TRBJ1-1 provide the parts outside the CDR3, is EPEVTQTPSHQVTQMGQEVILRCVPISNHLYFYWYRQILGQKVEFLVSFYNNEISEKSEIFDDQFSVERPDGSNFTLKIRSTKLEDSAMYFCASSVQRGEGGAFFGQGTRLTVV.

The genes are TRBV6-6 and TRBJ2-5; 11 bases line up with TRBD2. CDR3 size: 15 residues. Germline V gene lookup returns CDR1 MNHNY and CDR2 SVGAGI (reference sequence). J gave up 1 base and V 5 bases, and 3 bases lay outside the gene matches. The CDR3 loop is CASSRTSGFQETQYF. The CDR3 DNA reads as TGTGCCAGCAGTAGGACTAGCGGGTTCCAAGAGACCCAGTACTTC.

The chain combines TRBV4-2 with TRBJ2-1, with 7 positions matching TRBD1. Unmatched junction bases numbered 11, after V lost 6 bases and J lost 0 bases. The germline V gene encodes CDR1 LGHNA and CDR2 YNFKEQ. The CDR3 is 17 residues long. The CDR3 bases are TGTGCCAGCAGTCCTAAAGGGACAGCGAGCTCCTACAATGAGCAGTTCTTC. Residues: CASSPKGTASSYNEQFF.

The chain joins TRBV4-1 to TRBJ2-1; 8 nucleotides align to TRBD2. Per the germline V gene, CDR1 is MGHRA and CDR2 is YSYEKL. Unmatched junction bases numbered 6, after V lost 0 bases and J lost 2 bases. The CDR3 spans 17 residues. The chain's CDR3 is CASSQDPPAGAYNEQFF. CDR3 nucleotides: TGCGCCAGCAGCCAAGACCCCCCAGCGGGGGCCTACAATGAGCAGTTCTTC.

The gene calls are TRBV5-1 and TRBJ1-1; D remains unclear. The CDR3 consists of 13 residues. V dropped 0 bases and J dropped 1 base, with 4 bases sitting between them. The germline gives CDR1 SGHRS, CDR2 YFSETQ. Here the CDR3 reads CASSLAGNTEAFF. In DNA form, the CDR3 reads TGCGCCAGCAGCTTGGCAGGGAACACTGAAGCTTTCTTT.

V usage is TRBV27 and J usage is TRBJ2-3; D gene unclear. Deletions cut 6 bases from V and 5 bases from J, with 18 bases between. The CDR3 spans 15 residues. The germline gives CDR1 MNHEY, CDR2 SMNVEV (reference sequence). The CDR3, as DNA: TGTGCCAGCAGCTTTTCAAACGGTGTCCTAGATACGCAGTATTTT. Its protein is CASSFSNGVLDTQYF.

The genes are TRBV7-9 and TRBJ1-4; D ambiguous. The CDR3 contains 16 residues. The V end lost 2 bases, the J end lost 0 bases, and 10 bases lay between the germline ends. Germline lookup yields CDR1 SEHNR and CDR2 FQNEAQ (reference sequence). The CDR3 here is CASSLIVEATNEKLFF. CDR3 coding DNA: TGTGCCAGCAGCTTAATTGTGGAGGCAACTAATGAAAAACTGTTTTTT.

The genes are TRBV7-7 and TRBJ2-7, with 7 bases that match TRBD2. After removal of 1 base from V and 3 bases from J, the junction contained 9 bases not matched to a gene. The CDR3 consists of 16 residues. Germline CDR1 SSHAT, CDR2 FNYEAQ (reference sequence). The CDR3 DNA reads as TGTGCCAGCAGCTTAGGGCCGTGGGGCGGGGGCTACGAGCAGTACTTC. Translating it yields CASSLGPWGGGYEQYF.

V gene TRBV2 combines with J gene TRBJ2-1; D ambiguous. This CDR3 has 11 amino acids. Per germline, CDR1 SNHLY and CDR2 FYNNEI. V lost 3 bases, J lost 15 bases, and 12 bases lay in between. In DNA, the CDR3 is TGTGCCAGCAGTGAGAGGCGTGAGGTGTTCTTC. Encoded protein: CASSERREVFF.

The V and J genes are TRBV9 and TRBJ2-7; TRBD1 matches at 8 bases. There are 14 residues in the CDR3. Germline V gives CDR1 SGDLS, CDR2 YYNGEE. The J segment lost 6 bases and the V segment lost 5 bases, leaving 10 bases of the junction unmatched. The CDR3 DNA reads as TGTGCCAGCAGTATCGGGGCAGGGGGCTCCGAGCAGTACTTC. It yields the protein CASSIGAGGSEQYF.

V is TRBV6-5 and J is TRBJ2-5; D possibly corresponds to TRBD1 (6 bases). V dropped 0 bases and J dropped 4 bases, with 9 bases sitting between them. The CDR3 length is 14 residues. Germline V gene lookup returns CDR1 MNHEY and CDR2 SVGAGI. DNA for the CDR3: TGTGCCAGCAGTTACTCCGGGACAATAGAGACCCAGTACTTC. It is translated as CASSYSGTIETQYF.

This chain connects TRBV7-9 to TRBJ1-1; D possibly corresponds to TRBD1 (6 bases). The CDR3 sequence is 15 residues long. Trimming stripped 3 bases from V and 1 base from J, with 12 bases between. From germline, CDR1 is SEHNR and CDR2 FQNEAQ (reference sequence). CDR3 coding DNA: TGTGCCAGCAGCTTTCTCTCGACAGGGAACACTGAAGCTTTCTTT. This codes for CASSFLSTGNTEAFF.

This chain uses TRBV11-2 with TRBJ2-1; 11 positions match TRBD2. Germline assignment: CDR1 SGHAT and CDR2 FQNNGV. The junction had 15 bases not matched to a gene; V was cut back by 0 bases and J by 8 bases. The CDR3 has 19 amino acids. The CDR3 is CASSLEYTSGGPFRDEQFF. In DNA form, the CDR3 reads TGTGCCAGCAGCTTAGAATATACTAGCGGGGGACCTTTCAGGGATGAGCAGTTCTTC.

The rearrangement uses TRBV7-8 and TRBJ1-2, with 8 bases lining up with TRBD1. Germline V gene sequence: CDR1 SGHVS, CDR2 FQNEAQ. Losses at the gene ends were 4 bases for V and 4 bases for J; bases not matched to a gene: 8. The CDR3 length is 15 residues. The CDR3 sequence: CASSSQGAPTYGYTF. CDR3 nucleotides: TGTGCCAGCAGCTCCCAGGGGGCGCCTACCTATGGCTACACCTTC.

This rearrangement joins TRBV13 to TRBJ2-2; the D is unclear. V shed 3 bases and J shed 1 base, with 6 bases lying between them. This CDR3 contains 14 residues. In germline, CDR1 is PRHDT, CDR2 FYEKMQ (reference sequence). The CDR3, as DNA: TGTGCCAGCAGCTTTGCAGGGAACACCGGGGAGCTGTTTTTT. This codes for CASSFAGNTGELFF.

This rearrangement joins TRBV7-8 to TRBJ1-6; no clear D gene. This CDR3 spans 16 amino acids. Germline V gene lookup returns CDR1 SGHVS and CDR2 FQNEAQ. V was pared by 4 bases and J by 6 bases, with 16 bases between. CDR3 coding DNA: TGTGCCAGCAGCTCGGTTCAACTGAAAGTTAATTCACCCCTCCACTTT. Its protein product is CASSSVQLKVNSPLHF. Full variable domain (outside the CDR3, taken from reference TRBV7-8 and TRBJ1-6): GAGVSQSPRYKVAKRGQDVALRCDPISGHVSLFWYQQALGQGPEFLTYFQNEAQLDKSGLPSDRFFAERPEGSVSTLKIQRTQQEDSAVYLCASSSVQLKVNSPLHFGNGTRLTVT.

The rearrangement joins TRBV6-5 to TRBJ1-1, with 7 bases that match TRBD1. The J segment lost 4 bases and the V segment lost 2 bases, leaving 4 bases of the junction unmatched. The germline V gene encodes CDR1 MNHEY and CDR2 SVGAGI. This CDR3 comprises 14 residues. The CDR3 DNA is TGTGCCAGCAGTTACGAGGGGGCGGCCACTGAAGCTTTCTTT. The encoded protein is CASSYEGAATEAFF.